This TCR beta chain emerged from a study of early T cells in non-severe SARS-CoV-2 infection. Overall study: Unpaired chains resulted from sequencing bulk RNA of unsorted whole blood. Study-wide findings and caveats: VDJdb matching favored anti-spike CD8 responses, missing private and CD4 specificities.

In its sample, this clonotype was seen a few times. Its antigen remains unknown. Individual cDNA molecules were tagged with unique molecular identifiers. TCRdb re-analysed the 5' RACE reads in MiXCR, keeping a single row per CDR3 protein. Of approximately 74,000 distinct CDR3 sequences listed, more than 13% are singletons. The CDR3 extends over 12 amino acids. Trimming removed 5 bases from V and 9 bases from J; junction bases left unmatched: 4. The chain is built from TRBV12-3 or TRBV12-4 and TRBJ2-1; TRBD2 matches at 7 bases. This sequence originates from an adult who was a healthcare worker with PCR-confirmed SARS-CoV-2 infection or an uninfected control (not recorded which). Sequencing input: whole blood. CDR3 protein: CASSPSGSEQFF. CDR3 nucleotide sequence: TGTGCCAGCAGTCCTAGCGGTAGTGAGCAGTTCTTC.